A selection of T cell receptor beta chains follows, all from one sample in a study of blood T cell repertoires in COVID-19. Measured with immunoSEQ multiplex PCR; TCRdb has only the in-frame clones, and not every one. The sample shows fewer than 200,000 clones, about 88% of them seen only once. Sequencing was performed on PBMCs or T cells enriched from blood (not recorded which). The receptor set was obtained from a woman aged 40 to 50 in a cohort exposed to, infected with or recovered from COVID-19 (not recorded which). CDR3s include the opening cysteine and the closing phenylalanine or tryptophan. The D gene is left open where the match is weak. For some rows the clone size is stated as once, few or many, or as a class when expanded; others skip it.

clone size | J gene | D gene | V gene | CDR3 protein | CDR3 DNA
NA | TRBJ1-4 | TRBD1 | TRBV3-1/TRBV3-2 | CASSDTGTVNEKLFF | TGTGCCAGCAGCGATACCGGGACAGTTAATGAAAAACTGTTTTTT
NA | TRBJ2-1 | TRBD2 | TRBV11-2 | CASSFSGRLDEQFF | TGTGCCAGCAGCTTTAGCGGGAGACTCGATGAGCAGTTCTTC
NA | TRBJ1-1 | TRBD1 | TRBV5-6 | CASSPGGTETEAFF | TGTGCCAGCAGCCCAGGGGGCACTGAGACTGAAGCTTTCTTT
NA | TRBJ1-1 | NA | TRBV7-6 | CASSLDWAMNTEAFF | TGTGCCAGCAGCTTAGATTGGGCGATGAACACTGAAGCTTTCTTT
NA | TRBJ2-7 | TRBD2 | TRBV6-6 | CASKGTSGGSSYEQYF | TGTGCCAGCAAGGGGACTAGCGGGGGTAGCTCCTACGAGCAGTACTTC
once | TRBJ2-2 | TRBD1 | TRBV2 | CASKDRGNTGELFF | TGTGCCAGCAAGGACAGGGGGAACACCGGGGAGCTGTTTTTT
NA | TRBJ2-7 | TRBD2 | TRBV6-1 | CASSEGAVGSGTYEQYF | TGTGCCAGCAGTGAAGGGGCGGTTGGTAGCGGGACCTACGAGCAGTACTTC
NA | TRBJ2-3 | TRBD1 | TRBV7-8 | CASSLVGTGGRDTQYF | TGTGCCAGCAGCTTAGTAGGGACAGGGGGCAGAGATACGCAGTATTTT
once | TRBJ2-7 | TRBD1 | TRBV2 | CASSGTGAYEQYF | TGTGCCAGCAGCGGGACAGGGGCCTACGAGCAGTACTTC
NA | TRBJ2-1 | TRBD2 | TRBV6-4 | CASSESGSLLNEQFF | TGTGCCAGCAGTGAGAGCGGGAGTCTACTCAATGAGCAGTTCTTC
NA | TRBJ1-3 | NA | TRBV13 | CASRGHSSGNTIYF | TGTGCCAGCAGGGGTCACAGCTCTGGAAACACCATATATTTT
few | TRBJ1-2 | NA | TRBV29-1 | CSASGRANYGYTF | TGCAGCGCCTCGGGGAGGGCTAACTATGGCTACACCTTC
NA | TRBJ1-1 | NA | TRBV11-3 | CASSPGGGEGTEAFF | TGTGCCAGCAGCCCGGGCGGTGGGGAGGGCACTGAAGCTTTCTTT
NA | TRBJ2-7 | NA | TRBV29-1 | CSVAWGHSQYF | TGCAGCGTAGCGTGGGGACATTCGCAGTACTTC
NA | TRBJ1-2 | TRBD1 | TRBV9 | CASSVGQGNDGYTF | TGTGCCAGCAGCGTAGGACAGGGCAACGATGGCTACACCTTC
NA | TRBJ1-6 | TRBD1 | TRBV18 | CASSLGTGETSPLHF | TGTGCCAGCTCCCTAGGGACAGGGGAGACTTCACCCCTCCACTTT